This T cell receptor (beta chain) is drawn from a study of OX40 agonist ivuxolimab in advanced cancers. Background on the study: Those treated in dose escalation had hepatocellular carcinoma, melanoma, renal cell cancer or head and neck cancer. Partial responses were seen in three patients, one with hepatocellular carcinoma and two with cutaneous melanoma. Study results and limitations: Expanded clones were, on average, more numerous among CD8+ T cells than CD4+.

The sampling schedule covered blood at baseline, cycle 4 day 1, and cycle 7 day 1. In germline, CDR1 is SGHNT, CDR2 YENEEA. This CDR3 comprises 11 residues. J was trimmed by 9 bases and V by 5 bases; bases with no gene match: 2. Using immunoSEQ multiplex PCR, the repertoire was profiled, and TCRdb retains in-frame clones only, with some absent. The sample comprises 50,000 to 70,000 clones, roughly 90% of which are singletons, and roughly 0.45% rests with the top ten. This clone was counted between two and nine times. Antigen: not known. Material: CD4+ or CD8+ T cells sorted from blood, obtained in a trial of the OX40 agonist ivuxolimab. The sequence came from an adult with an advanced solid tumor such as melanoma, head and neck, liver or kidney cancer. The rearrangement uses TRBV11-3 and TRBJ2-3; 7 bases map to TRBD1. The CDR3 sequence: CASSRDSTQYF. The CDR3, as DNA: TGTGCCAGCAGCCGGGACAGCACGCAGTATTTT. The variable domain in full, with the rest retrieved from reference TRBV11-3 and TRBJ2-3, is EAGVVQSPRYKIIEKKQPVAFWCNPISGHNTLYWYLQNLGQGPELLIRYENEEAVDDSQLPKDRFSAERLKGVDSTLKIQPAELGDSAVYLCASSRDSTQYFGPGTRLTVL.